This TCR beta chain originates from a study of T cell responses to AZD1222 COVID-19 vaccine. This clone was seen a single time. Antigen unknown. General observations from the study: Donors skewed white British and female; clonal diversity was possibly underestimated. Baseline seropositives among AZD1222 recipients totaled only six or seven. As reported, nearly half of all spike-specific TCRs target variant regions that are unmutated. Only after the peak T cell response were repertoires sampled.

Clones were sequenced by immunoSEQ multiplex PCR, and TCRdb holds only the in-frame ones, with some missing. The table lists roughly 200,000 clones, approximately 94% of them singletons. The CDR3 consists of 14 residues. Unmatched junction bases numbered 8, after V lost 3 bases and J lost 9 bases. CDR1 is MNHNS and CDR2 is SASEGT in the germline V gene. The rearrangement joins TRBV6-1 to TRBJ1-1; TRBD1 aligns across 9 bases. The sequencing used peripheral blood, collected 28 days after the second dose of the MenACWY control vaccine. This receptor was identified in an adult who received the MenACWY meningococcal vaccine as a control. The CDR3 DNA follows: TGTGCCAGCAGTGAGTCCGGGACAGGGTCCAAAGCTTTCTTT. Translation: CASSESGTGSKAFF.